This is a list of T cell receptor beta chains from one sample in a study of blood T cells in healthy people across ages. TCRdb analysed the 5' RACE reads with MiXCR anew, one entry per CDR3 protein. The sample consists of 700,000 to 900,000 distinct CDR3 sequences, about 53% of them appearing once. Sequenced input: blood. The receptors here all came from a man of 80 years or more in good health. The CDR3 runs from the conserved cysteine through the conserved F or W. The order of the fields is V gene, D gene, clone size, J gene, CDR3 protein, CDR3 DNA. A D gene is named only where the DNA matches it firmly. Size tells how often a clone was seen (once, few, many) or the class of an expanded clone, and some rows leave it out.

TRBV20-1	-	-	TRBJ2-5	CSASRLDGETQYF	TGCAGTGCTAGCCGCCTGGACGGGGAGACCCAGTACTTC
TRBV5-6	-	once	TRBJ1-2	CASSLAVTGLYGYTF	TGTGCCAGCAGCTTGGCCGTGACAGGACTCTATGGCTACACCTTC
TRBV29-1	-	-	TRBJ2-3	CSVESELDRYAYF	TGCAGCGTTGAGAGTGAGTTAGACAGATACGCGTATTTT
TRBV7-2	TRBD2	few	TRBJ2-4	CASSLASGTNIQYF	TGTGCCAGCAGCTTGGCTAGCGGGACCAACATTCAGTACTTC
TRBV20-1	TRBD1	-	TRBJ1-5	CSAKQGTQPQHF	TGCAGTGCTAAACAGGGGACTCAGCCCCAGCATTTT
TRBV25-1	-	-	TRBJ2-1	CASERGFGYNEQFF	TGTGCCAGCGAAAGGGGATTTGGCTACAATGAGCAGTTCTTC
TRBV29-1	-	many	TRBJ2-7	CSVERPPYEQYF	TGCAGCGTTGAGAGGCCGCCCTACGAGCAGTACTTC
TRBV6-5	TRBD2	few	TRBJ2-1	CASSKSSGLSYNEQFF	TGTGCCAGCAGCAAGTCTAGCGGACTCTCCTACAATGAGCAGTTCTTC
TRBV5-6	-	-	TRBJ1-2	CASSDGGDYGYTF	TGTGCCAGCAGCGACGGGGGGGACTATGGCTACACCTTC
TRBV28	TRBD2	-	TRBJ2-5	CASSPRGTSGSETQYF	TGTGCCAGCAGTCCCCGCGGGACTAGCGGGAGCGAGACCCAGTACTTC
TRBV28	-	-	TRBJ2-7	CASTINREFAPYEQYF	TGTGCCAGCACCATAAACAGGGAGTTCGCCCCCTACGAGCAGTACTTC
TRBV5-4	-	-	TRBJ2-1	CASSLEVAGNEQFF	TGTGCCAGCAGCTTGGAAGTGGCCGGCAATGAGCAGTTCTTC
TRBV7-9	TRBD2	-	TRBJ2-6	CASSLERGSSGANVLTF	TGTGCCAGCAGCTTAGAGCGGGGTAGCTCTGGGGCCAACGTCCTGACTTTC
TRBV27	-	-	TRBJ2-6	CASSTFWGASGANVLTF	TGTGCCAGCAGCACTTTTTGGGGGGCGTCTGGGGCCAACGTCCTGACTTTC